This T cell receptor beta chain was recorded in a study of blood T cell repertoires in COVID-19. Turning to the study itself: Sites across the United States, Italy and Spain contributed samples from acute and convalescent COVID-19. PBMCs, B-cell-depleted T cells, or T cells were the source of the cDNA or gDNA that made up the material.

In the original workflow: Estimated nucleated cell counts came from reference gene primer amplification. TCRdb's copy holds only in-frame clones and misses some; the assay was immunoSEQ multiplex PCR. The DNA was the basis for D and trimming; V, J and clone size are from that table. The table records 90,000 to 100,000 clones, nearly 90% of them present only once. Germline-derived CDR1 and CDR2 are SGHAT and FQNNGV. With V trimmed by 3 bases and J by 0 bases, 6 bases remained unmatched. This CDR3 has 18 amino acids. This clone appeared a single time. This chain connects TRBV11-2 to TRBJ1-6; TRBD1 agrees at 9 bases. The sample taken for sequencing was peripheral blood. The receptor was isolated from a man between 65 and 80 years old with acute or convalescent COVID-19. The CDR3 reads CASSLWTGVNSYNSPLHF. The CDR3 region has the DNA TGTGCCAGCAGCTTGTGGACAGGGGTAAACTCCTATAATTCACCCCTCCACTTT.